These 10 T cell receptor beta chains came from one sample sequenced in a study of T-cell reconstitution after alpha-beta-depleted transplantation in children (dated by TCRdb to 2016 to 2017). Library creation used PCR. The sequencer was an Illumina HiSeq 2500. TCR library preparation used molecular barcoding, with unique molecular identifiers applied to normalize quantification of the TCRbeta repertoire. Clones were called with MiXCR by TCRdb after fastp trimmed the public reads at Q25, and only in-frame beta chains were retained. Every distinct CDR3 protein forms one entry, paired with its most common genes and DNA. The sample records fewer than 250,000 distinct CDR3 sequences, approximately 19% of which are singletons. Clones ranked in the top ten supply 40% to 50% of the sample. According to the study, the label for this sample's treatment or condition signals: allogeneic hematopoietic cell transplantation with graft depleted of TCRalphabeta T cells and CD19 B cells.

The sample consisted of PBMCs, mostly from graft donor cells, taken 360 days after TCRalphabeta/CD19-depleted stem cell transplant. All receptors derive from a male patient under 10 years old who had a stem cell transplant for acute lymphoblastic leukemia, so the T cells may come from the graft donor.

This clonotype was found a few times. CDR3 residues: CASSHNVGSPGANVLTF. The CDR3 region has the DNA TGTGCCAGCAGCCACAATGTGGGGAGTCCTGGGGCCAACGTCCTGACTTTC. This rearrangement joins TRBV14 to TRBJ2-6, with a weak D call TRBD2 (5 bases). The CDR3 length is 17 residues. The germline gives CDR1 SGHDN, CDR2 FVKESK. V was pared by 3 bases and J by 2 bases, with 14 bases between.

The table lists this clonotype with a few counts. The chain uses TRBV27 and TRBJ2-1, with no clear D. The germline V gene has CDR1 MNHEY and CDR2 SMNVEV (reference sequence). CDR3 length equals 12 residues. Between the trimmed V and J ends, which lost 2 bases and 8 bases, there was a span of 7 bases. CDR3 residues: CASSLPSYEQFF. CDR3 bases: TGTGCCAGCAGTTTACCATCCTATGAGCAGTTCTTC.

V gene TRBV11-2 combines with J gene TRBJ2-3, with 11 bases lining up with TRBD2. Germline V gene sequence: CDR1 SGHAT, CDR2 FQNNGV. The CDR3 totals 18 residues. V lost 1 base and J lost 1; bases outside the gene matches: 7. For the CDR3, the DNA is TGTGCCAGCAGCTTAGTGGCTAGCGGGGGGCCTGGCACAGATACGCAGTATTTT. This codes for CASSLVASGGPGTDTQYF.

This clonotype was recorded a few times. The chain joins TRBV5-1 to TRBJ2-7; 7 bases map to TRBD1. The germline V gene has CDR1 SGHRS and CDR2 YFSETQ. V lost 0 bases to trimming and J lost 2 bases; unmatched junction nucleotides: 2. This CDR3 region has 14 residues. The CDR3 sequence: CASSLEGTAYEQYF. In nucleotides, the CDR3 is TGCGCCAGCAGCTTGGAGGGGACAGCCTACGAGCAGTACTTC.

The CDR3: CASSLDHRSSYEQYF. Here the CDR3 DNA reads TGTGCCAGCAGCTTAGACCACAGGAGCTCCTACGAGCAGTACTTC. The chain carries TRBV7-2 and TRBJ2-7, with D possibly TRBD1 on 5 matching bases. Trimming removed 1 base at V and 0 bases at J, with 10 bases between. The V gene's germline CDR1 is SGHTA and CDR2 FQGNSA. The CDR3 is 15 amino acids. Together with reference TRBV7-2 and TRBJ2-7, the CDR3 gives the full variable domain: GAGVSQSPSNKVTEKGKDVELRCDPISGHTALYWYRQSLGQGLEFLIYFQGNSAPDKSGLPSDRFSAERTGGSVSTLTIQRTQQEDSAVYLCASSLDHRSSYEQYFGPGTRLTVT.

This chain joins TRBV11-2 and TRBJ2-2, with TRBD1 identical over 9 bases. J lost 3 bases, V lost 0 bases, and 5 bases had no gene match. The CDR3 length is 17 residues. Germline V gene sequence: CDR1 SGHAT, CDR2 FQNNGV. The CDR3 DNA reads TGTGCCAGCAGCTTAGATTGGACAGGGGTTCACACCGGGGAGCTGTTTTTT. Its protein is CASSLDWTGVHTGELFF.

In this sample, this clonotype turned up a few times. This chain joins TRBV27 and TRBJ1-1; 7 bases map to TRBD1. Germline CDR1 and CDR2: MNHEY and SMNVEV (reference sequence). With 1 base clipped from V and 0 bases from J, the junction kept 5 bases outside the gene matches. This CDR3 has 16 amino acids. The CDR3 coding sequence is TGTGCCAGCAGTTTATTCCCAGGGGGAATGAACACTGAAGCTTTCTTT. It translates to CASSLFPGGMNTEAFF.

The CDR3 here is CATSDLAGGAAQYF. For the CDR3, the DNA is TGTGCCACCAGTGATTTGGCAGGGGGAGCGGCCCAGTACTTC. The chain employs TRBV24-1 and TRBJ2-5, with 7 bases aligning to TRBD1. Germline V gene data show CDR1 as KGHDR and CDR2 as SFDVKD. With 0 bases clipped from V and 9 bases from J, the junction kept 6 bases outside the gene matches. The CDR3 loop spans 14 amino acids.

This clonotype was recorded a few times. The genes are TRBV5-1 and TRBJ2-1; TRBD2 matches 8 bases. The length of the CDR3 is 14 residues. Losses at the gene ends were 4 bases for V and 6 bases for J; bases not matched to a gene: 6. The germline CDR1 and CDR2 sequences are SGHRS and YFSETQ. The CDR3 DNA follows: TGCGCCAGCAGCCCACGGGGGGGCTCCAATGAGCAGTTCTTC. Translated: CASSPRGGSNEQFF.

This clonotype was observed a handful of times. The rearrangement joins TRBV4-3 to TRBJ2-6; no reliable D call. CDR3 size: 17 residues. Trimming cost V 3 bases and J 0 bases, with 12 bases left between them. The V gene's germline CDR1 is LGHNA and CDR2 YSLEER. The CDR3 DNA follows: TGCGCCAGCAGCCAGGAATCGCCCAGCTCTGGGGCCAACGTCCTGACTTTC. Translation: CASSQESPSSGANVLTF.